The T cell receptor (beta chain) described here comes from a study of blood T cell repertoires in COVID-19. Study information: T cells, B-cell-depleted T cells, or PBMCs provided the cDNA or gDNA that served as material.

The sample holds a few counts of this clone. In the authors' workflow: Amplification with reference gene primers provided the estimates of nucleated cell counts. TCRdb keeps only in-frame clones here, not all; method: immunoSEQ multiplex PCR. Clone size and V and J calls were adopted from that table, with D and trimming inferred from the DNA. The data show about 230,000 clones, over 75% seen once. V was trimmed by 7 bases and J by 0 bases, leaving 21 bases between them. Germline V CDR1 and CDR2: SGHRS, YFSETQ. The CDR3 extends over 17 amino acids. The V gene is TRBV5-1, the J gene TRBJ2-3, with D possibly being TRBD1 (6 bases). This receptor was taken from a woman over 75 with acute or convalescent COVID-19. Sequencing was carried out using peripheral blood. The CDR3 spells CASSPPRRQESTDTQYF. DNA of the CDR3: TGCGCCAGCTCACCCCCGAGACGACAGGAGAGCACAGATACGCAGTATTTT.